This T cell receptor (beta chain) comes out of a study of T-cell reconstitution after alpha-beta-depleted transplantation in children. The sample holds many counts of this clonotype. V was clipped by 0 bases and J by 5 bases; unmatched bases: 5. From germline, CDR1 is SQVTM and CDR2 ANQGSEA. The CDR3 spans 15 residues. During its preparation, the TCRbeta library received unique molecular identifiers. In TCRdb, the PCR reads were re-called with MiXCR into one record per CDR3 protein. The sample comprises 200,000 to 250,000 distinct CDR3 sequences, about 8.2% of which are singletons, and less than 40% rests with the top ten.

V usage is TRBV29-1 and J usage is TRBJ2-1; 9 bases align to TRBD1. The sample consisted of PBMCs, mostly from graft donor cells, taken 360 days after TCRalphabeta/CD19-depleted stem cell transplant. This TCR came from a male patient aged 2-10 years who had a stem cell transplant for acute myeloid leukemia, so the T cells may come from the graft donor. The CDR3: CSVEDQGQGHNEQFF. CDR3 coding DNA: TGCAGCGTTGAAGATCAAGGACAGGGGCACAATGAGCAGTTCTTC.